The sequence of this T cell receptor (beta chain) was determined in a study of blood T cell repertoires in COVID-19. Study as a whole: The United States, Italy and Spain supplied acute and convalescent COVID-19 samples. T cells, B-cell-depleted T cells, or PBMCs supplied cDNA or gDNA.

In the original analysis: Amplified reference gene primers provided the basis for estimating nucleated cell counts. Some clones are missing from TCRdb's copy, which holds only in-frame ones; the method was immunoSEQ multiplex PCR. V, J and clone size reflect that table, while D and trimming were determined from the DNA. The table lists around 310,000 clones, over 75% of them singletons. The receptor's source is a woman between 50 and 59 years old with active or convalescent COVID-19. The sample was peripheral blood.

CDR3 sequence (DNA): TGTGCCAGCAGCTTATTAGTCAGCGTTGGTAGTGCCGGGGAGCTGTTTTTT. Protein product: CASSLLVSVGSAGELFF. The chain combines TRBV11-2 with TRBJ2-2; D is uncertain. Trimming stripped 2 bases from V and 6 bases from J, with 19 bases between. The CDR3 is 17 amino acids. Germline CDR1 is SGHAT and CDR2 is FQNNGV.